The 20 T cell receptor beta chains listed next were all sequenced from one sample in a study of blood T cells in healthy people across ages. PCR was performed a second time for roughly 7 to 12 cycles using a sample-barcoded 5' primer and a J-beta primer mix. TCRdb ran MiXCR on the 5' RACE reads and lists one entry per CDR3 protein. The table records some 1.5 million distinct CDR3 sequences, roughly 43% of them present only once. The material sequenced was blood. These receptors all come from a woman aged 18-29 years in good health.

This chain joins TRBV12-3 or TRBV12-4 and TRBJ2-5; 13 positions agree with TRBD2. The CDR3 is 13 residues long. The V gene end was trimmed by 5 bases and the J gene end by 11 bases; junction bases not matched to a gene: 5. CDR3 DNA sequence: TGTGCCAGCAGTGGGACTAGCGGGGCTGAGCAGTACTTC. Translated, it gives CASSGTSGAEQYF.

In its sample, this clonotype was seen a few times. Written as DNA, the CDR3 is TGCAGCGTTGCGGCCCGGACCGGGTACGCTTTCTTT. Translation gives CSVAARTGYAFF. The V gene is TRBV29-1, the J gene TRBJ1-1; D unclear. The V and J ends lost 4 bases and 11 bases respectively, with 17 bases between them. The CDR3 is made up of 12 amino acids. The germline V gene encodes CDR1 SQVTM and CDR2 ANQGSEA. The whole variable domain, filled in from reference TRBV29-1 and TRBJ1-1, reads SAVISQKPSRDICQRGTSLTIQCQVDSQVTMMFWYRQQPGQSLTLIATANQGSEATYESGFVIDKFPISRPNLTFSTLTVSNMSPEDSSIYLCSVAARTGYAFFGQGTRLTVV.

A single count supports this clonotype. DNA for the CDR3: TGTGCCAGCAGCCCGTGGCGAGCGGGAAAGTACGAGCGGTACTTC. It specifies CASSPWRAGKYERYF. The rearrangement uses TRBV7-6 and TRBJ2-4, with TRBD2 matching over 7 bases. This CDR3 contains 15 residues. Germline lookup yields CDR1 SGHVS and CDR2 FNYEAQ. V shed 5 bases and J 15 bases; nucleotides not matched to a gene: 19. Using reference TRBV7-6 and TRBJ2-4 for the parts outside the CDR3, the full variable domain is GAGVSQSPRYKVTKRGQDVALRCDPISGHVSLYWYRQALGQGPEFLTYFNYEAQQDKSGLPNDRFSAERPEGSISTLTIQRTEQRDSAMYRCASSPWRAGKYERYFGAGTRLSVL.

The V gene is TRBV6-5, the J gene TRBJ2-3; possibly TRBD2 for D (6 bases). V lost 4 bases and J lost 0, with 8 bases in between. This CDR3 is built from 14 residues. Germline CDR1 is MNHEY and CDR2 is SVGAGI. The CDR3 here is CASSWSGSTDTQYF. The CDR3 DNA reads TGTGCCAGCAGTTGGAGCGGGAGCACAGATACGCAGTATTTT.

V gene TRBV7-3 combines with J gene TRBJ2-3; a weak D match, TRBD2 (5 bases). The V gene's germline CDR1 is SGHTA and CDR2 FQGTGA. The CDR3 has 15 amino acids. Trimming took off 1 base at V and 0 bases at J, with 8 bases between the two ends. The CDR3 protein is CASSLMRTSTDTQYF. In DNA form, the CDR3 reads TGTGCCAGCAGCTTAATGCGGACTAGCACAGATACGCAGTATTTT.

This chain uses TRBV29-1 with TRBJ1-1, with D tentatively TRBD1 (5 bases). Per the germline V gene, CDR1 is SQVTM and CDR2 is ANQGSEA. CDR3 length equals 15 residues. In nucleotides, the CDR3 is TGCAGTGTAGTAGGGATAGGGGCGATGAACACTGAAGCTTTCTTT. As protein: CSVVGIGAMNTEAFF.

The CDR3 spells CASSPPGGTQETQYF. CDR3 bases: TGTGCCAGCAGTCCGCCGGGGGGTACCCAAGAGACCCAGTACTTC. The chain recombines TRBV2 with TRBJ2-5, with TRBD2 matching 7 bases. In germline, CDR1 is SNHLY, CDR2 FYNNEI. Trimming cost V 5 bases and J 1 base; bases outside gene matches: 7. CDR3 length: 15 amino acids.

This chain uses TRBV27 with TRBJ2-7, with TRBD1 matching over 8 bases. The ends lost 7 bases at V and 0 bases at J; junction bases unmatched: 5. Looked up from germline, CDR1 is MNHEY and CDR2 is SMNVEV (reference sequence). The CDR3 loop spans 14 amino acids. DNA for the CDR3: TGTGCCAGCAACAACGGACAGGGCTCCTACGAGCAGTACTTC. Translated, it gives CASNNGQGSYEQYF.

The rearrangement links TRBV4-3 to TRBJ2-1; the D gene is possibly TRBD2 (5 bases). Trimming pared 0 bases from V and 0 bases from J, leaving 18 bases between. The V gene's germline CDR1 is LGHNA and CDR2 YSLEER. CDR3 length equals 19 residues. CDR3 nucleotide sequence: TGCGCCAGCAGCCAAGAGATAGGCCGGTGGAGGAGCTCCTACAATGAGCAGTTCTTC. As protein: CASSQEIGRWRSSYNEQFF.

The CDR3 sequence is CASSLTLLLYYGYTF. The CDR3 DNA reads as TGTGCCAGCAGTTTAACCCTTTTATTATACTATGGCTACACCTTC. V gene TRBV12-3 or TRBV12-4 combines with J gene TRBJ1-2; D call uncertain. This CDR3 contains 15 residues. The V gene lost 2 bases and the J gene lost 3 bases, with 13 bases spanning the gap.

This clonotype turned up a few times. The chain carries TRBV2 and TRBJ1-1; tentatively, D is TRBD1 (5 bases). CDR1 and CDR2 from the germline V gene are SNHLY and FYNNEI. The CDR3 is 14 amino acids. V lost 6 bases and J 5 bases, leaving 16 bases between the germline ends. CDR3 coding DNA: TGTGCCAGCAGGACAGAACATTGGGTTACTGAAGCTTTCTTT. Translating it yields CASRTEHWVTEAFF.

The chain has TRBV20-1 and TRBJ1-1; D is uncertain. V dropped 3 bases and J dropped 0 bases, with 8 bases sitting between them. There are 13 residues in the CDR3. CDR1 and CDR2 (germline): DFQATT, SNEGSKA (reference sequence). CDR3 sequence (DNA): TGCAGTGCTAGGGAAGACCTGAACACTGAAGCTTTCTTT. This gives the protein CSAREDLNTEAFF.

This clonotype turned up a few times. V usage is TRBV12-3 or TRBV12-4 and J usage is TRBJ1-6, with D possibly being TRBD1 (5 bases). The ends were cut back, 7 bases at V and 5 bases at J, with 15 bases in the middle. The CDR3 has 15 amino acids. This CDR3 reads CASKQGAIDNSPLHF. Here the CDR3 DNA reads TGTGCCAGCAAGCAGGGAGCGATAGATAATTCACCCCTCCACTTT.

This clonotype was counted a few times. The V and J genes are TRBV3-1 and TRBJ2-1; maybe TRBD2 (6 bases). V was trimmed by 7 bases and J by 6 bases, leaving 16 bases between them. The CDR3 is made up of 14 amino acids. Germline V gives CDR1 LGHDT, CDR2 YNNKEL (reference sequence). The CDR3 DNA reads as TGTGCCAGCACCCCTGGAGGGATCCTCAATGAGCAGTTCTTC. It translates to CASTPGGILNEQFF.

The rearrangement links TRBV27 to TRBJ1-2; D is perhaps TRBD1 (5 bases). This CDR3 spans 13 amino acids. Trimming stripped 6 bases from V and 6 bases from J, with 14 bases between. CDR1 and CDR2 from the germline V gene are MNHEY and SMNVEV (reference sequence). The CDR3 DNA reads as TGTGCCAGCAGCCCCCAGGGTCCGCATGGCTACACCTTC. It translates to CASSPQGPHGYTF.

The chain links TRBV20-1 to TRBJ2-3, with 7 bases fitting TRBD2. The germline V gene encodes CDR1 DFQATT and CDR2 SNEGSKA (reference sequence). Trimming took 1 base from V and 0 from J; bases not matched to a gene: 10. The CDR3 is 17 residues long. The CDR3 sequence is CSARVAGVYPSTDTQYF. The CDR3 coding sequence is TGCAGTGCTAGAGTGGCGGGGGTATATCCTAGCACAGATACGCAGTATTTT.

The chain couples TRBV12-3 or TRBV12-4 to TRBJ2-1; D is perhaps TRBD1 (5 bases). The CDR3 spans 11 residues. Trimming cost V 8 bases and J 6 bases, with 8 bases left between them. The CDR3 protein is CASGAANEQFF. DNA of the CDR3: TGTGCCAGCGGGGCGGCCAATGAGCAGTTCTTC.

The chain recombines TRBV28 with TRBJ2-5; D not certain. V lost 2 bases, J lost 4 bases, and 11 bases lay in between. This CDR3 is 14 amino acids long. From germline, CDR1 is MDHEN and CDR2 SYDVKM. DNA for the CDR3: TGTGCCAGCAGTTTACCCCGTCCCTTAGAGACCCAGTACTTC. This translates into CASSLPRPLETQYF.

The chain combines TRBV29-1 with TRBJ2-7; 8 nucleotides match TRBD1. The V and J ends lost 7 bases and 5 bases, in that order; junction bases with no gene match: 7. The germline V gene has CDR1 SQVTM and CDR2 ANQGSEA. CDR3 size: 12 residues. CDR3 DNA sequence: TGCAGCGGAGGACAGGGAAGCCACGAGCAGTACTTC. Translated: CSGGQGSHEQYF.

This rearrangement joins TRBV4-3 to TRBJ2-5, with D perhaps TRBD1 or TRBD2 (5 bases each). The DNA end is more similar to TRBJ2-7, so the J call may be wrong. This CDR3 has 14 amino acids. Germline V CDR1 and CDR2: LGHNA, YSLEER. The CDR3 loop is CASSQGTQGHEQYF. DNA for the CDR3: TGCGCCAGCAGCCAAGGGACTCAGGGCCACGAGCAGTACTTC.